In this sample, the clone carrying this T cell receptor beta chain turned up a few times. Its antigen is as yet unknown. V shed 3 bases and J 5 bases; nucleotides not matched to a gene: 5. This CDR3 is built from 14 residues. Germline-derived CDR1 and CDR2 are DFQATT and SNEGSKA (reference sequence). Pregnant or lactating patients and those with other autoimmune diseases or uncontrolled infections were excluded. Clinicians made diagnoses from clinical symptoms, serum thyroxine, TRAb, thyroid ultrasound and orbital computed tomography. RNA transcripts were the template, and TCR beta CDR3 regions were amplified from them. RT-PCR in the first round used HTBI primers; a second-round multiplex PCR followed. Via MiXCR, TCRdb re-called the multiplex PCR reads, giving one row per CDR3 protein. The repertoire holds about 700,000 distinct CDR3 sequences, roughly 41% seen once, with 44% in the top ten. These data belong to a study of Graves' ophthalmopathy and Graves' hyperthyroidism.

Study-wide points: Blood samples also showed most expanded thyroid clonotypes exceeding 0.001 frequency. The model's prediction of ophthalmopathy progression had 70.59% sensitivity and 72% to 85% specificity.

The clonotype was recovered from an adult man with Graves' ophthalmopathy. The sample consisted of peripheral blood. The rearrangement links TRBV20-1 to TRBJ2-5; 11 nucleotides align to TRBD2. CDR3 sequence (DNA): TGCAGTGCTAGTCGTGCTAGCGGGAGGGAGACCCAGTACTTC. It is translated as CSASRASGRETQYF.